Following are 24 T cell receptor beta chains from one sample sequenced in a study of T cells in Graves' hyperthyroidism and ophthalmopathy. TCR beta CDR3 regions were amplified from RNA transcripts. Initially, a first-round RT-PCR of the TCR CDR3 employed the HTBI primer set. One entry per CDR3 protein results from TCRdb running MiXCR on the multiplex PCR reads. The profile shows about 250,000 distinct CDR3 sequences, over 20% of them singletons. Sequenced: blood. These TCRs come from a man aged 25-45 years with Graves' ophthalmopathy.

The V gene is TRBV28, the J gene TRBJ2-4; 7 bases map to TRBD2. Trimming at V came to 0 bases and at J to 2 bases, leaving 4 bases not matched to a gene. Germline V gene lookup returns CDR1 MDHEN and CDR2 SYDVKM. CDR3 length equals 16 residues. CDR3 DNA sequence: TGTGCCAGCAGTTTATGGGGGGGGGGTACCAAAAACATTCAGTACTTC. Residues: CASSLWGGGTKNIQYF.

This clonotype was counted only a few times. CDR3 sequence (DNA): TGTGCCAGCAGTCCCCTGGACAGGGGAGGAAATCAGCCCCAGCATTTT. This sequence encodes CASSPLDRGGNQPQHF. The genes are TRBV27 and TRBJ1-5; TRBD1 agrees at 9 bases. Germline V gene lookup returns CDR1 MNHEY and CDR2 SMNVEV (reference sequence). This CDR3 spans 16 amino acids. The trim removed 5 bases at V and 4 bases at J, leaving 9 bases unmatched.

The genes are TRBV6-1 and TRBJ1-4; TRBD1 is a possible D gene (5 bases). The V and J ends lost 6 bases and 10 bases respectively, with 21 bases between them. This CDR3 has 15 amino acids. CDR1 and CDR2 from the germline V gene are MNHNS and SASEGT. CDR3 bases: TGTGCCAGCAGCAAAAATGGACAATTACAAGGAAAACTGTTTTTT. It specifies CASSKNGQLQGKLFF.

This clonotype was seen a few times. The rearrangement joins TRBV9 to TRBJ1-5; no clear D gene. The V and J ends lost 0 bases and 5 bases respectively, with 12 bases between them. The CDR3 consists of 15 residues. Germline V gene sequence: CDR1 SGDLS, CDR2 YYNGEE. This CDR3 is CASSVGPQADQPQHF. As DNA, the CDR3 is TGTGCCAGCAGCGTAGGACCGCAGGCCGATCAGCCCCAGCATTTT. The variable domain in full, completed from reference TRBV9 and TRBJ1-5, reads DSGVTQTPKHLITATGQRVTLRCSPRSGDLSVYWYQQSLDQGLQFLIQYYNGEERAKGNILERFSAQQFPDLHSELNLSSLELGDSALYFCASSVGPQADQPQHFGDGTRLSIL.

The rearrangement uses TRBV6-6 and TRBJ2-1, with TRBD2 matching over 7 bases. V gave up 0 bases and J gave up 4 bases; unmatched junction bases: 3. Germline CDR1 MNHNY, CDR2 SVGAGI (reference sequence). CDR3 size: 15 residues. The CDR3 here is CASSYSAGYYNEQFF. The CDR3 coding sequence is TGTGCCAGCAGTTACTCAGCGGGGTATTACAATGAGCAGTTCTTC.

Many counts were recorded for this clonotype. V and J are TRBV12-3 or TRBV12-4 and TRBJ1-5; D not resolved. The CDR3 covers 15 residues. V lost 1 base, J lost 0 bases, and 7 bases lay in between. Written as DNA, the CDR3 is TGTGCCAGCAGTTTAGGGGCAGATAGCAATCAGCCCCAGCATTTT. Its protein is CASSLGADSNQPQHF.

This clonotype has a handful of counts. The J gene is TRBJ2-3, the V gene TRBV7-9; D possibly corresponds to TRBD2 (6 bases). Germline V gene lookup returns CDR1 SEHNR and CDR2 FQNEAQ (reference sequence). V lost 2 bases and J lost 4, with 19 bases in between. This CDR3 spans 17 amino acids. For the CDR3, the DNA is TGTGCCAGCAGCTTATTATCGGGAGCCGCCTTTTCAGATACGCAGTATTTT. Protein: CASSLLSGAAFSDTQYF. Together with reference TRBV7-9 and TRBJ2-3, the CDR3 gives the full variable domain: DTGVSQNPRHKITKRGQNVTFRCDPISEHNRLYWYRQTLGQGPEFLTYFQNEAQLEKSRLLSDRFSAERPKGSFSTLEIQRTEQGDSAMYLCASSLLSGAAFSDTQYFGPGTRLTVL.

CDR3 sequence (DNA): TGCAGCGTTGTCTCGACTAGCGGGACCCCAATCCATGAGCAGTTCTTC. Protein sequence: CSVVSTSGTPIHEQFF. This rearrangement joins TRBV29-1 to TRBJ2-1; 11 positions match TRBD2. Per germline, CDR1 SQVTM and CDR2 ANQGSEA. V lost 4 bases, J lost 8 bases, and 13 bases stayed unmatched. The CDR3 has 16 residues.

The chain joins TRBV6-2 or TRBV6-3 to TRBJ1-5; TRBD1 matches 8 bases. Germline V gene data show CDR1 as MNHEY and CDR2 as SVGEGT. CDR3 length equals 16 residues. Trimming removed 6 bases from V and 3 bases from J; junction bases left unmatched: 10. CDR3 protein: CASRTHTGGDNQPQHF. The CDR3 DNA reads as TGTGCCAGCAGGACCCATACAGGGGGGGACAATCAGCCCCAGCATTTT.

This clonotype was seen more than once but under ten times. The rearrangement uses TRBV5-8 and TRBJ1-5, with 10 bases that match TRBD1. The germline V gene encodes CDR1 SGHTS and CDR2 YDEGEE. J gave up 4 bases and V 4 bases, and 11 bases lay outside the gene matches. This CDR3 has 17 amino acids. As DNA, the CDR3 is TGTGCCAGCAGCAAAGCAGGGACAGGGGTCCCGAATCAGCCCCAGCATTTT. It codes for CASSKAGTGVPNQPQHF.

This clonotype was seen many times. The chain links TRBV2 to TRBJ1-2; TRBD1 matches 9 bases. Looked up from germline, CDR1 is SNHLY and CDR2 is FYNNEI. The CDR3 sequence is 14 residues long. J lost 3 bases, V lost 6 bases, and 5 bases had no gene match. This chain's CDR3 is CASSRGTGYYGYTF. The CDR3 bases are TGTGCCAGCAGCCGAGGGACAGGGTACTATGGCTACACCTTC.

This clonotype was recorded a few times. V and J are TRBV20-1 and TRBJ1-6; no firm D call. The CDR3 spans 14 residues. Germline CDR1 is DFQATT and CDR2 is SNEGSKA (reference sequence). With 2 bases removed from V and 6 bases from J, the gap between germline ends came to 11 bases. Written as DNA, the CDR3 is TGCAGTGCTAGACCTGTGGGGAGTAATTCACCCCTCCACTTT. Encoded protein: CSARPVGSNSPLHF.

This chain links TRBV6-1 with TRBJ2-5; D ambiguous. The CDR3 extends over 12 amino acids. Germline V lookup: CDR1 MNHNS, CDR2 SASEGT. With 4 bases removed from V and 4 bases from J, the gap between germline ends came to 7 bases. The CDR3 coding sequence is TGTGCCAGCAGTGGTCCCGCAGAGACCCAGTACTTC. This sequence encodes CASSGPAETQYF.

A word on this clonotype: Being one base from a much bigger clone, this may be a read error. The chain joins TRBV5-1 to TRBJ2-3; D remains ambiguous. Germline CDR1 SGHRS, CDR2 YFSETQ. This CDR3 spans 12 amino acids. The DNA of the CDR3 is TGTGCCAGCAGCGCGAACACAGATACGCAGTATTTT. Amino acid sequence: CASSANTDTQYF.

V usage is TRBV20-1 and J usage is TRBJ1-1; D is unclear. CDR1 is DFQATT and CDR2 is SNEGSKA in the germline V gene (reference sequence). Trimming left V 6 bases short and J 1 base short, with 12 bases between. The CDR3 runs to 13 residues. The CDR3 spells CSAGKDSNTEAFF. The CDR3 DNA follows: TGCAGTGCCGGGAAGGACTCGAACACTGAAGCTTTCTTT.

This clonotype came up a few times. The CDR3 DNA reads TGTGCCAGCAGCCAAGCGGGCCCAGATACGCAGTATTTT. As protein: CASSQAGPDTQYF. The chain is built from TRBV14 and TRBJ2-3; unclear D gene. This CDR3 is 13 amino acids long. Trimming stripped 1 base from V and 4 bases from J, with 6 bases between. Germline V lookup: CDR1 SGHDN, CDR2 FVKESK.

This clonotype was picked up many times. The CDR3 loop is CASSLGVQGNEKLFF. CDR3 sequence (DNA): TGCGCCAGCAGCTTGGGGGTGCAGGGTAATGAAAAACTGTTTTTT. This sequence joins TRBV5-1 and TRBJ1-4; possibly TRBD1 for D (5 bases). Germline V CDR1 and CDR2: SGHRS, YFSETQ. Trimming pared 0 bases from V and 4 bases from J, leaving 10 bases between. The CDR3 is 15 amino acids.

The J gene is TRBJ2-1, the V gene TRBV9; no clear D. Germline CDR1 is SGDLS and CDR2 is YYNGEE. CDR3 length: 13 amino acids. V was pared by 2 bases and J by 5 bases, with 8 bases between. The CDR3, as DNA: TGTGCCAGCAGCGTCACTATTGACAATGAGCAGTTCTTC. Translation gives CASSVTIDNEQFF.

This clonotype occurred many times. The gene calls are TRBV20-1 and TRBJ2-3; the D call may be TRBD1 or TRBD2 (5 bases each). CDR1 and CDR2 from the germline V gene are DFQATT and SNEGSKA (reference sequence). The CDR3 is made up of 13 amino acids. Trimming took off 6 bases at V and 5 bases at J, with 15 bases between the two ends. In DNA form, the CDR3 reads TGCAGTGCCCCTCGGGACGATCGAGATACGCAGTATTTT. Its protein is CSAPRDDRDTQYF.

This clonotype was counted a few times. The chain couples TRBV20-1 to TRBJ2-7, with a weak D call TRBD1 (5 bases). The germline V and J ends were trimmed by 3 bases and 4 bases, with 16 bases remaining between them. Per germline, CDR1 DFQATT and CDR2 SNEGSKA (reference sequence). CDR3 size: 14 residues. The CDR3 reads CSASKGHLGYEQYF. The CDR3 nucleotides read TGCAGTGCTAGCAAGGGGCATTTGGGGTACGAGCAGTACTTC.

The sample holds one count of this clonotype. V usage is TRBV5-6 and J usage is TRBJ2-7; 9 positions agree with TRBD1. The CDR3 is 16 amino acids. CDR1 and CDR2 (germline): SGHDT, YYEEEE. The ends lost 3 bases at V and 4 bases at J; junction bases unmatched: 11. The CDR3 protein is CASSYLDRGVPYEQYF. The CDR3 DNA sequence: TGTGCCAGCAGCTACCTCGACAGGGGGGTCCCTTACGAGCAGTACTTC.

The chain couples TRBV24-1 to TRBJ2-5; maybe TRBD2 (5 bases). V dropped 1 base and J dropped 4 bases, with 18 bases sitting between them. Per germline, CDR1 KGHDR and CDR2 SFDVKD. The CDR3 length is 17 residues. The CDR3 bases are TGTGCCACCAGTGATTTAAAGGGCGGGCACTGGGGAGAGACCCAGTACTTC. Its translation is CATSDLKGGHWGETQYF.

The chain uses TRBV5-6 and TRBJ1-1; D gene uncertain. Trimming took 2 bases from V and 1 from J, leaving 24 bases between them. Germline V CDR1 and CDR2: SGHDT, YYEEEE. This CDR3 is 19 amino acids long. The chain's CDR3 is CASSFPRPILGRGNTEAFF. CDR3 coding DNA: TGTGCCAGCAGCTTTCCACGACCCATATTAGGTCGAGGGAACACTGAAGCTTTCTTT.

The J gene is TRBJ2-1, the V gene TRBV6-2 or TRBV6-3; TRBD2 might be the D (8 bases). The germline CDR1 and CDR2 sequences are MNHEY and SVGEGT. The CDR3 length is 19 residues. The V end lost 4 bases, the J end lost 4 bases, and 26 bases lay between the germline ends. The CDR3: CASSSPRTSRGKGYNEQFF. DNA of the CDR3: TGTGCCAGCAGTTCTCCCCGGACTAGCAGGGGGAAGGGATACAATGAGCAGTTCTTC.